This T cell receptor (beta chain) is from a study of OX40 agonist ivuxolimab in advanced cancers. Study as a whole: Ivuxolimab, an antibody acting as an agonist of OX40 (CD134), was used to treat patients.

Assay: immunoSEQ multiplex PCR; the TCRdb copy retains only in-frame clones and omits some. Seen here are tens of thousands of clones, 70% to 90% observed once, and the top ten hold 9.5% to 12%. The CDR3 runs to 15 residues. With V trimmed by 3 bases and J by 7 bases, 7 bases remained unmatched. Germline assignment: CDR1 SGDLS and CDR2 YYNGEE. Source: CD4+ or CD8+ T cells sorted from blood, taken in a trial of the OX40 agonist ivuxolimab. The sequence was obtained from an adult with an advanced solid tumor such as melanoma, head and neck, liver or kidney cancer. The chain uses TRBV9 and TRBJ2-1, with TRBD2 identical over 10 bases. In DNA form, the CDR3 reads TGTGCCAGCAGCGCCACTAGCGGGGAAGGGAATGAGCAGTTCTTC. It encodes CASSATSGEGNEQFF.